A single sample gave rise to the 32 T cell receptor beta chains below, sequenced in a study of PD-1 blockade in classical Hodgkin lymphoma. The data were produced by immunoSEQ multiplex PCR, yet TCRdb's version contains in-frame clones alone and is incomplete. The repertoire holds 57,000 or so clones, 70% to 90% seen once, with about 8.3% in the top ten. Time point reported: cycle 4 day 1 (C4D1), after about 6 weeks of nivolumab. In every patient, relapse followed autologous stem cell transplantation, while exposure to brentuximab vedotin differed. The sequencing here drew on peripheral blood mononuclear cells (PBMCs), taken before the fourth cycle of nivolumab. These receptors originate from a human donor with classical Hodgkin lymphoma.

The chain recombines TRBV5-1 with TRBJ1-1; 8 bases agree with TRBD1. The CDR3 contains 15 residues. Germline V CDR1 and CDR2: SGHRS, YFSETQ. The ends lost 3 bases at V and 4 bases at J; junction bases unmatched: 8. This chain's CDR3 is CASSSFRGQRTEAFF. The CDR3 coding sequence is TGCGCCAGCAGCTCTTTCAGGGGGCAACGCACTGAAGCTTTCTTT.

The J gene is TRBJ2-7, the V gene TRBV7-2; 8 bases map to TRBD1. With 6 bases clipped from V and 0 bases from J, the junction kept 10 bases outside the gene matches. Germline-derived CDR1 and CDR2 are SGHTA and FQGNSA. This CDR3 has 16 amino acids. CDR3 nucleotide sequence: TGTGCCAGCAGTCCAGGGGGCATAGCAAGCTCCTACGAGCAGTACTTC. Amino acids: CASSPGGIASSYEQYF.

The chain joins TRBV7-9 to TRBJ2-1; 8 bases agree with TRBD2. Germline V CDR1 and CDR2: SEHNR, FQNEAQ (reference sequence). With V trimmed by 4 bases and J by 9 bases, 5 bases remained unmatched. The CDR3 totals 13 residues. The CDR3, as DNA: TGTGCCAGCAGCTCCCGGGGGGGCATTGAGCAGTTCTTC. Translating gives CASSSRGGIEQFF.

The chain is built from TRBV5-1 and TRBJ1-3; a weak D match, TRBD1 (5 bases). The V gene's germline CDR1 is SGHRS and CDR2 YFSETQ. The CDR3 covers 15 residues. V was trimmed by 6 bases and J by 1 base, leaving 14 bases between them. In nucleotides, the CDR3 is TGCGCCAGCACCCAAGGGACGTTTTCTGGAAACACCATATATTTT. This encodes CASTQGTFSGNTIYF.

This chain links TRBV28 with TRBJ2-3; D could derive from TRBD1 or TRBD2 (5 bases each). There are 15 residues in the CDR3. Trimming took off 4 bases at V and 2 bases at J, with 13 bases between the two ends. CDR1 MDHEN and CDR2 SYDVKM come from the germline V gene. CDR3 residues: CASSSLLGATDTQYF. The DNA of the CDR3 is TGTGCCAGCAGTTCGCTACTAGGGGCCACAGATACGCAGTATTTT.

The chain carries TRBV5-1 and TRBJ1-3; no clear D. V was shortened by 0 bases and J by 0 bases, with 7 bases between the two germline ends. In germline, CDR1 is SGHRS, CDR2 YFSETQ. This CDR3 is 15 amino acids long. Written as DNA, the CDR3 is TGCGCCAGCAGCTTGGGACAACTCTCTGGAAACACCATATATTTT. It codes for CASSLGQLSGNTIYF.

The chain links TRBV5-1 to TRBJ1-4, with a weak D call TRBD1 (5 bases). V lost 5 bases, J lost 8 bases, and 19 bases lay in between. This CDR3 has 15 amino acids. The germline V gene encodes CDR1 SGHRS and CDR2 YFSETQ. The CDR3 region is CASSPGTTSGEKLFF. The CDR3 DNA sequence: TGCGCCAGCAGTCCCGGGACCACGAGCGGGGAAAAACTGTTTTTT. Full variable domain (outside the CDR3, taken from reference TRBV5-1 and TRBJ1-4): KAGVTQTPRYLIKTRGQQVTLSCSPISGHRSVSWYQQTPGQGLQFLFEYFSETQRNKGNFPGRFSGRQFSNSRSEMNVSTLELGDSALYLCASSPGTTSGEKLFFGSGTQLSVL.

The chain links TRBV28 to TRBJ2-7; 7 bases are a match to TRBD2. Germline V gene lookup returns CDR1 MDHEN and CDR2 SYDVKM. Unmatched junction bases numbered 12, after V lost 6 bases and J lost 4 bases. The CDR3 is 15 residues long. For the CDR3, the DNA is TGTGCCAGCAGCCACCCCGGTTTGGGGGGGTACGAGCAGTACTTC. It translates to CASSHPGLGGYEQYF.

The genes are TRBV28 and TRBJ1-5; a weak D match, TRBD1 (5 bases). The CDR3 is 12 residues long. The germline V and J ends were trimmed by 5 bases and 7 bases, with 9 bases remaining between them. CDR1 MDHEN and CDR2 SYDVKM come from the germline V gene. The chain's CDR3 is CASSPRGQPQHF. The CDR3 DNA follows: TGTGCCAGCAGTCCGCGGGGGCAGCCCCAGCATTTT.

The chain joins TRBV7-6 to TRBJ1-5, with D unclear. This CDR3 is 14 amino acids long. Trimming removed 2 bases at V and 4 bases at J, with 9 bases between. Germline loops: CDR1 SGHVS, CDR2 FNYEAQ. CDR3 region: CASSLTRGNQPQHF. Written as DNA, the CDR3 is TGTGCCAGCAGCTTAACACGGGGAAATCAGCCCCAGCATTTT.

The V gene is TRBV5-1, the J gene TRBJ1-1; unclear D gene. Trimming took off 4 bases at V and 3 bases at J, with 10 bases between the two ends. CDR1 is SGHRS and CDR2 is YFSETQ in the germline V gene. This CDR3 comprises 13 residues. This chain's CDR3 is CASSHSRDTEAFF. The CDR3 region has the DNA TGCGCCAGCAGCCATAGTAGGGACACTGAAGCTTTCTTT.

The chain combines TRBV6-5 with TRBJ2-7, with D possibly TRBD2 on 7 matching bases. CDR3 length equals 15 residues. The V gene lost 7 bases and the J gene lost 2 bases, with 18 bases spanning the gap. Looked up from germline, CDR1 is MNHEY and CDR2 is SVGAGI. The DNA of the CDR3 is TGTGCCAGCACCAAAGGGGGGGCCGGCGCCTACGAGCAGTACTTC. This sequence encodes CASTKGGAGAYEQYF.

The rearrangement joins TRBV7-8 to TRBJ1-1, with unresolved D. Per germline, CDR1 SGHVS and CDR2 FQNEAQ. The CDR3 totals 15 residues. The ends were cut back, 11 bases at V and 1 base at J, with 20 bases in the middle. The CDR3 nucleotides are TGTGCCTCATCCGGGCAGATCTACGGGAACACTGAAGCTTTCTTT. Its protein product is CASSGQIYGNTEAFF.

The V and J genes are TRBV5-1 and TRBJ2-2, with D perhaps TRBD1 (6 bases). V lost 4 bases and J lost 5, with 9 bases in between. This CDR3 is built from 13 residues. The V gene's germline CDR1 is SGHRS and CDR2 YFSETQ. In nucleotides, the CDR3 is TGCGCCAGCAGCCTAGGACAGACCGGGGAGCTGTTTTTT. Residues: CASSLGQTGELFF.

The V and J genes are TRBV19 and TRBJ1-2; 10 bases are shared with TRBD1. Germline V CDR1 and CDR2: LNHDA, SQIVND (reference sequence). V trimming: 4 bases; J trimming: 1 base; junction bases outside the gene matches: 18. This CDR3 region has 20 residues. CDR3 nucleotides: TGTGCCAGTAGTACGCTGCACGGGACAGGGGACGCTTTGGATAACTATGGCTACACCTTC. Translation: CASSTLHGTGDALDNYGYTF.

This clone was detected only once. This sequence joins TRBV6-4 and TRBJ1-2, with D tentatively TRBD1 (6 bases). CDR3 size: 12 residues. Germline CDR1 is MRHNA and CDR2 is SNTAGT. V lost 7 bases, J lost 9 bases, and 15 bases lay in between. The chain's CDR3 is CASKGGPGSYTF. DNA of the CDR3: TGTGCCAGCAAGGGGGGCCCGGGTAGCTACACCTTC.

CDR3 DNA sequence: TGTGCCTGGGTGAGGGGGGTACATGCTGAAGCTTTCTTT. It is translated as CAWVRGVHAEAFF. The chain recombines TRBV30 with TRBJ1-1; D may be TRBD1 (6 bases). In germline, CDR1 is GTSNPN, CDR2 SVGIG (reference sequence). The CDR3 contains 13 residues. Trimming cost V 5 bases and J 6 bases, with 16 bases left between them.

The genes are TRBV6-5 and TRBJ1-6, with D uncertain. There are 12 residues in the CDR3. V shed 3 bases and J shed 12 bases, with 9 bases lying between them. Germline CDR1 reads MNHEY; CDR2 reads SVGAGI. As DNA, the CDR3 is TGTGCCAGCAGTTATTGGAAGGGACCCCTCCACTTT. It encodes CASSYWKGPLHF.

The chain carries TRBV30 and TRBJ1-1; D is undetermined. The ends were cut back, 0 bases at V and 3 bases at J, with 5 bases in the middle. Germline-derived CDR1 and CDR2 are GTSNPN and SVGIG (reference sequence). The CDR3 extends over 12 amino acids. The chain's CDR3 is CAWSVPDTEAFF. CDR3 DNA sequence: TGTGCCTGGAGTGTACCGGACACTGAAGCTTTCTTT.

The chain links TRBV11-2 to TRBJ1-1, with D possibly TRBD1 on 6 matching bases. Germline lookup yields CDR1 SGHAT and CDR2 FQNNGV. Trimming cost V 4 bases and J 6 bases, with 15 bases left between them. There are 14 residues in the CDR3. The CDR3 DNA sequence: TGTGCCAGCAGCTACAGGGAGACGTACGCTGAAGCTTTCTTT. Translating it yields CASSYRETYAEAFF.

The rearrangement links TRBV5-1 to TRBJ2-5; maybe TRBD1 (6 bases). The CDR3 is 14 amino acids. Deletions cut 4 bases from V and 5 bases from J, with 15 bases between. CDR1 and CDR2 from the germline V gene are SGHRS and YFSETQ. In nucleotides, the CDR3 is TGCGCCAGCAGCCAACAGGGAGCGTGGGAGACCCAGTACTTC. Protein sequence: CASSQQGAWETQYF.

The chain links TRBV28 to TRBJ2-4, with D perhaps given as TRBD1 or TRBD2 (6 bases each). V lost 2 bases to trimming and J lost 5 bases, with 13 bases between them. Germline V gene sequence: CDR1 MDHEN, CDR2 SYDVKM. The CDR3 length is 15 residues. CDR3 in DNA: TGTGCCAGCAGTTTACCCGGGGGCGTGCAAAACATTCAGTACTTC. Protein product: CASSLPGGVQNIQYF.

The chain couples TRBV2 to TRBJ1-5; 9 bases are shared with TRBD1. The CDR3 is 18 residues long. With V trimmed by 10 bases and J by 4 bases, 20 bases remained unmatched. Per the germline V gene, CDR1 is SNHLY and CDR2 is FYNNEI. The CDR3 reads CATRDTPRTGAVNQPQHF. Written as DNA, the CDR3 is TGTGCCACCCGCGACACCCCCCGGACAGGGGCCGTAAATCAGCCCCAGCATTTT.

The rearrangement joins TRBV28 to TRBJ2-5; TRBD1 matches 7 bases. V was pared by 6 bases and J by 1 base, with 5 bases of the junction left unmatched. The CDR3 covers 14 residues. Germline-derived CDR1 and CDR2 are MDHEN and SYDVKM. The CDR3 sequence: CASRRAGGQETQYF. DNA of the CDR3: TGTGCCAGCAGGCGAGCAGGGGGCCAAGAGACCCAGTACTTC.

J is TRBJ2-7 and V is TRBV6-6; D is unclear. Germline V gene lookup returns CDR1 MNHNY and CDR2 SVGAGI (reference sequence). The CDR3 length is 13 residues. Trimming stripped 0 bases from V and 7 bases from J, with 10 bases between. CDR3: CASSYSDQREQYF. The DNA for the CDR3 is TGTGCCAGCAGTTACTCCGACCAGAGAGAGCAGTACTTC.

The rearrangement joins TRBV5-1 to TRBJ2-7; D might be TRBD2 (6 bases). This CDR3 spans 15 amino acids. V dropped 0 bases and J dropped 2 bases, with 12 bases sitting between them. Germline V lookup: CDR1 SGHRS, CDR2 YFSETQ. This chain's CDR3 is CASSLGPGVTYEQYF. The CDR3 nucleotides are TGCGCCAGCAGCTTGGGGCCGGGGGTAACCTACGAGCAGTACTTC.

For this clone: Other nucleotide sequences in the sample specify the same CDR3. The CDR3 DNA reads TGTGCCAGCAGCGTGGGCCCCCCGGATACGCAGTATTTT. It yields the protein CASSVGPPDTQYF. The rearrangement links TRBV9 to TRBJ2-3; D remains ambiguous. The germline CDR1 and CDR2 sequences are SGDLS and YYNGEE. The CDR3 has 13 amino acids. V dropped 2 bases and J dropped 6 bases, with 10 bases sitting between them.

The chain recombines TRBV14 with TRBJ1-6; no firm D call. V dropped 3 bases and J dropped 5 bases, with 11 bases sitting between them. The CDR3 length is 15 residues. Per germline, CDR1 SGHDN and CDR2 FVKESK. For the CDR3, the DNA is TGTGCCAGCAGCCATGGCCAGTGGGATAATTCACCCCTCCACTTT. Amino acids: CASSHGQWDNSPLHF.

The chain's CDR3 is CASSLGDRDTEAFF. In DNA, the CDR3 is TGTGCCAGCAGCTTAGGGGACCGGGACACTGAAGCTTTCTTT. The gene calls are TRBV7-9 and TRBJ1-1; possibly TRBD1 for D (5 bases). CDR1 and CDR2 from the germline V gene are SEHNR and FQNEAQ (reference sequence). The V end lost 1 base, the J end lost 3 bases, and 9 bases lay between the germline ends. This CDR3 has 14 residues.

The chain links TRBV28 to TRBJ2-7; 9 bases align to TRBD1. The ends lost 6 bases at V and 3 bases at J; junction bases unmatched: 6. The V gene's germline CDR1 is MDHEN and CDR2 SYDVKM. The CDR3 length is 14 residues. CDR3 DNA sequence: TGTGCCAGCAGACGACCGGGACAGGGCTACGAGCAGTACTTC. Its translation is CASRRPGQGYEQYF.

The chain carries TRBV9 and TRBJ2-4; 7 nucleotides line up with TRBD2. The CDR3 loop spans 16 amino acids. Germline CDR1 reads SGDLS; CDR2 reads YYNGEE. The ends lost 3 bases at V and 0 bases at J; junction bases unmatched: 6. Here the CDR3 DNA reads TGTGCCAGCAGCGGATCGGGGGGTTTAGCCAAAAACATTCAGTACTTC. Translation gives CASSGSGGLAKNIQYF.

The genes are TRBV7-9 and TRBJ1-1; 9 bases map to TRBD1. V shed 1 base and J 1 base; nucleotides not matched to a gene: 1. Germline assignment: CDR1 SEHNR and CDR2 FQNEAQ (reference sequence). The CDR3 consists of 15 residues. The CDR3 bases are TGTGCCAGCAGCTTAGGGGGACAGGGGAACACTGAAGCTTTCTTT. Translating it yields CASSLGGQGNTEAFF.